The entry below describes one T cell receptor beta chain. Which antigen it targets is not known. Nothing much larger sits one base from this clone, and base qualities are not available. The sample comes from a study of blood T cell repertoires in COVID-19 (TCRdb year 2020). Looking at the study overall: Collaborator samples came from the United States, Italy and Spain and covered acute and convalescent phases of COVID-19. The material from the prospective study consisted of cDNA or gDNA derived from T cells, B-cell-depleted T cells, or PBMCs. Deeply sampled blood TCRbeta repertoires from subjects exposed to, actively infected with, or recovered from COVID-19 were included in the dataset. The repertoires were made available in a free public database intended to serve as a resource for research on the immune response to SARS-CoV-2. The samples were drawn from two sources: the first 160 participants of the ongoing ImmuneRACE study, and 950 to 1,500 subjects contributed by 6 global collaborators. Sample metadata almost always included a de-identified subject ID, COVID-19 status, age in years and sex. Where HLA class I and class II types were available, the types were taken from metadata supplied by the sample provider, not from assay-based typing. Broad study findings and their caveats: How much clinical and demographic metadata was included differed by source and by participant, and the metadata was provided uncurated.

Participants in the prospective study were aged roughly 18 to 89 years, lived in 20 to 30 United States geographic areas, and enrolled through a virtual design. In the prospective study, cohorts were assigned on the basis of participant-reported clinical history obtained from a screening survey and a study questionnaire. Recovered participants in ImmuneRACE Cohort 3 were defined by two consecutive negative NP/OP PCR tests, clearance by a healthcare professional, or resolution of symptoms. Mobile phlebotomists in the prospective study collected whole blood, serum and a nasopharyngeal or oropharyngeal swab from every participant. Participants in the prospective study had the option to provide additional blood draws and questionnaires over a 2-month period. Before DNA extraction, blood samples from the prospective study were shipped at room temperature or frozen. TCRbeta CDR3 regions were amplified from genomic DNA by means of the immunoSEQ Assay, a bias-controlled multiplex PCR. On the study's bioinformatics: Nucleated cell counts per sample were estimated from amplification of reference gene primers within the assay. To quantify the absolute abundance of each unique TCRbeta CDR3 rearrangement, sequence reads were collapsed and filtered. For each sample, productive Simpson clonality was calculated as the square root of Simpson's diversity index over productive rearrangements. The source is immuneACCESS, and TCRdb retained only in-frame sequences with V and J called. Part of the clones is not carried over; for the studies checked, unresolved V genes explain less than half of this, and the remainder is unexplained. V, J and clone size reflect that table, while D and trimming were determined from the DNA. Across this sample there are 350,000 to 400,000 clones, with 88% seen only once. Approximately 1.2% of the sample is held by the ten biggest clonotypes.

In the germline V gene, CDR1 corresponds to SGHVS and CDR2 to FQNEAQ. V and J lose 1 base and 4 bases, and a span of 10 bases separates them. Reading from cysteine to phenylalanine, the CDR3 counts 15 amino acids. Left in the record is the CDR3 DNA by itself, 45 bases read in frame from the first base. This receptor was taken from a woman between 18 and 30 years old who had recovered from COVID-19. The chain is made from TRBV7-8 and TRBJ1-4; TRBD1 might be the D gene, on 5 matching bases. Sequences were obtained from PBMCs or T cells enriched from blood (not recorded which). This receptor carries the CDR3 CASSLEAGNNEKLFF. The DNA sequence is given as TGTGCCAGCAGCTTAGAAGCAGGGAATAATGAAAAACTGTTTTTT.